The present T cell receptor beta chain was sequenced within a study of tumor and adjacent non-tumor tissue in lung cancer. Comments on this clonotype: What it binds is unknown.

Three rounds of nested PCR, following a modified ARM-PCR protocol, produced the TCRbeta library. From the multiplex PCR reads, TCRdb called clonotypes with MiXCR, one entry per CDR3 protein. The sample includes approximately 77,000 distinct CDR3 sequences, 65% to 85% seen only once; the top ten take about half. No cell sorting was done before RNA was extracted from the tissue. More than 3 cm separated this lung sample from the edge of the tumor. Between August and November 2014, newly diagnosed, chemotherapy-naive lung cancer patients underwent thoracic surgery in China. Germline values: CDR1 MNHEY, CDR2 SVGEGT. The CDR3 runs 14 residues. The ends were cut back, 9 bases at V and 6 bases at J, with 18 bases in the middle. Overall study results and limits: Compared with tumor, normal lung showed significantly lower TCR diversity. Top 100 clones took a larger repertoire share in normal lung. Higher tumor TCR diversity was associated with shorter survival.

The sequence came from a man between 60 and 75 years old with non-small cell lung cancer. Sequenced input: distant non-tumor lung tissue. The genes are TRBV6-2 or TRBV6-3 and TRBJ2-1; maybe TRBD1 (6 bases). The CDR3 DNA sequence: TGTGCCAGTACCCAACGGACAGCCCGCAATGAGCAGTTCTTC. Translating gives CASTQRTARNEQFF.